The next 30 T cell receptor beta chains were all read from a single sample in a study of cytomegalovirus exposure and HLA in healthy donors. The assay was immunoSEQ multiplex PCR, and TCRdb's table has in-frame clones only and misses some. The table lists about 400,000 clones, about nine tenths of them singletons. Sequencing input: PBMCs. The origin of the receptors is a woman aged 18-29 years in good health and CMV-seronegative.

This clone was counted only a few times. V and J are TRBV2 and TRBJ1-2; possibly TRBD1 for D (6 bases). Germline V CDR1 and CDR2: SNHLY, FYNNEI. V lost 6 bases to trimming and J lost 2 bases, with 13 bases between them. CDR3 length: 14 residues. The CDR3 reads CASRGDTGNYGYTF. CDR3 DNA: TGTGCCAGCAGGGGGGACACCGGGAACTATGGCTACACCTTC.

The gene calls are TRBV12-5 and TRBJ1-1, with D unresolved. Germline V gene lookup returns CDR1 LGHNT and CDR2 FRNRAP. CDR3 length equals 14 residues. The V end was cut by 1 base, the J end by 5 bases, with 11 bases between. In nucleotides, the CDR3 is TGTGCTAGTGGTTTGGGACGTCCGGGGACTGAAGCTTTCTTT. As protein: CASGLGRPGTEAFF. Full variable domain (missing parts from reference TRBV12-5 and TRBJ1-1): DARVTQTPRHKVTEMGQEVTMRCQPILGHNTVFWYRQTMMQGLELLAYFRNRAPLDDSGMPKDRFSAEMPDATLATLKIQPSEPRDSAVYFCASGLGRPGTEAFFGQGTRLTVV.

This chain joins TRBV27 and TRBJ2-3, with 10 bases that match TRBD2. The CDR3 loop spans 16 amino acids. Germline V gene sequence: CDR1 MNHEY, CDR2 SMNVEV (reference sequence). V lost 5 bases to trimming and J lost 2 bases; unmatched junction nucleotides: 7. The CDR3 DNA follows: TGTGCCAGCAGTCCTGCTAGCGGGGGCTACACAGATACGCAGTATTTT. Translation gives CASSPASGGYTDTQYF.

The chain couples TRBV7-6 to TRBJ2-5; D is possibly TRBD1 (6 bases). This CDR3 contains 15 residues. The germline V gene has CDR1 SGHVS and CDR2 FNYEAQ. V lost 5 bases, J lost 1 base, and 14 bases lay in between. The CDR3 sequence: CASSLLRGSQETQYF. In nucleotides, the CDR3 is TGTGCCAGCAGCCTTCTTAGGGGGAGCCAAGAGACCCAGTACTTC.

The rearrangement links TRBV28 to TRBJ1-1, with D uncertain. In germline, CDR1 is MDHEN, CDR2 SYDVKM. The length of the CDR3 is 12 residues. V gave up 5 bases and J gave up 5 bases, with 9 bases separating them. The CDR3 DNA reads TGTGCCAGCAGTCGGGCGGGGACTGAAGCTTTCTTT. This codes for CASSRAGTEAFF.

V usage is TRBV30 and J usage is TRBJ1-5; 8 bases match TRBD1. The J segment lost 4 bases and the V segment lost 2 bases, leaving 7 bases of the junction unmatched. Germline V lookup: CDR1 GTSNPN, CDR2 SVGIG (reference sequence). The CDR3 has 15 amino acids. The CDR3 DNA reads TGTGCCTGGAGTCAAGACAGGGGCATAAATCAGCCCCAGCATTTT. Its protein is CAWSQDRGINQPQHF.

This chain connects TRBV6-5 to TRBJ2-7; TRBD2 is a possible D gene (5 bases). V was trimmed by 5 bases and J by 6 bases, leaving 11 bases between them. Per the germline V gene, CDR1 is MNHEY and CDR2 is SVGAGI. This CDR3 has 12 amino acids. The CDR3 coding sequence is TGTGCCAGCAGTCCGGAGGTGGGCGAGCAGTACTTC. Amino acids: CASSPEVGEQYF.

This CDR3 reads CASSQIWDSRMNTEAFF. CDR3 bases: TGTGCCAGCAGCCAAATTTGGGACAGCCGTATGAACACTGAAGCTTTCTTT. V is TRBV14 and J is TRBJ1-1; TRBD1 matches 7 bases. The CDR3 has 17 residues. Losses at the gene ends were 2 bases for V and 0 bases for J; bases not matched to a gene: 9. Germline V CDR1 and CDR2: SGHDN, FVKESK.

The chain has TRBV7-9 and TRBJ1-2, with no clear D. Germline loops: CDR1 SEHNR, CDR2 FQNEAQ (reference sequence). V lost 0 bases, J lost 6 bases, and 5 bases lay in between. CDR3 length equals 12 residues. DNA of the CDR3: TGTGCCAGCAGCTTAGCCCAGAATGGCTACACCTTC. It translates to CASSLAQNGYTF.

V is TRBV30 and J is TRBJ1-5; 9 positions match TRBD1. The ends lost 2 bases at V and 3 bases at J; junction bases unmatched: 8. The germline CDR1 and CDR2 sequences are GTSNPN and SVGIG (reference sequence). CDR3 length: 16 amino acids. Here the CDR3 reads CAWSPLRDRVNQPQHF. CDR3 DNA: TGTGCCTGGAGTCCATTAAGGGACAGGGTCAATCAGCCCCAGCATTTT.

The count of this clone is one. The chain is built from TRBV7-3 and TRBJ2-1; 9 positions match TRBD1. This CDR3 has 16 residues. The junction had 10 bases not matched to a gene; V was cut back by 8 bases and J by 2 bases. CDR1 is SGHTA, CDR2 FQGTGA, per germline. CDR3 nucleotide sequence: TGTGCCAGCGGAGTCGTAGGGACAGGGCCCTACAATGAGCAGTTCTTC. This gives the protein CASGVVGTGPYNEQFF.

The chain uses TRBV27 and TRBJ2-1, with 8 bases lining up with TRBD1. Germline CDR1 is MNHEY and CDR2 is SMNVEV (reference sequence). This CDR3 is 15 amino acids long. Trimming removed 5 bases from V and 6 bases from J; junction bases left unmatched: 9. The DNA of the CDR3 is TGTGCCAGCAGTACCCGACAGGGGAGATTCAATGAGCAGTTCTTC. Amino acid sequence: CASSTRQGRFNEQFF.

This chain links TRBV30 with TRBJ1-5; 7 positions match TRBD1. CDR3 length equals 14 residues. The J segment lost 1 base and the V segment lost 1 base, leaving 1 base of the junction unmatched. CDR1 and CDR2 from the germline V gene are GTSNPN and SVGIG (reference sequence). As DNA, the CDR3 is TGTGCCTGGAGTGCGGGACAGAGCAATCAGCCCCAGCATTTT. Amino acids: CAWSAGQSNQPQHF.

The J gene is TRBJ1-2, the V gene TRBV28; 7 bases agree with TRBD1. The junction had 10 bases not matched to a gene; V was cut back by 5 bases and J by 4 bases. CDR3 length equals 15 residues. Germline-derived CDR1 and CDR2 are MDHEN and SYDVKM. The chain's CDR3 is CASSPNLAGGYGYTF. The CDR3 nucleotides read TGTGCCAGCAGTCCCAACTTGGCAGGGGGCTATGGCTACACCTTC.

This chain links TRBV30 with TRBJ2-1, with 10 nucleotides matching TRBD2. This CDR3 has 15 residues. Germline-derived CDR1 and CDR2 are GTSNPN and SVGIG (reference sequence). V dropped 3 bases and J dropped 4; count of bases not matched to a gene: 6. The CDR3 region has the DNA TGTGCCTGGAGCTCTAGCGGGAGCTTTTACAATGAGCAGTTCTTC. Translated, it gives CAWSSSGSFYNEQFF.

The chain uses TRBV2 and TRBJ2-1, with 7 nucleotides matching TRBD1. V dropped 7 bases and J dropped 6; count of bases not matched to a gene: 12. The length of the CDR3 is 15 residues. Germline V CDR1 and CDR2: SNHLY, FYNNEI. CDR3 in amino acids: CASNEGQAMGNEQFF. CDR3 sequence (DNA): TGTGCCAGCAACGAAGGACAGGCAATGGGCAATGAGCAGTTCTTC. Full variable domain (rest looked up from reference TRBV2 and TRBJ2-1): EPEVTQTPSHQVTQMGQEVILRCVPISNHLYFYWYRQILGQKVEFLVSFYNNEISEKSEIFDDQFSVERPDGSNFTLKIRSTKLEDSAMYFCASNEGQAMGNEQFFGPGTRLTVL.

The chain combines TRBV11-2 with TRBJ2-7; 7 nucleotides agree with TRBD1. Germline trimming cut 3 bases from V and 5 bases from J; bases unmatched to any gene: 1. This CDR3 spans 12 amino acids. Germline assignment: CDR1 SGHAT and CDR2 FQNNGV. The CDR3 bases are TGTGCCAGCAGCTTTACAGGGGACGAGCAGTACTTC. It translates to CASSFTGDEQYF. The full variable domain, completed using reference TRBV11-2 and TRBJ2-7, is EAGVAQSPRYKIIEKRQSVAFWCNPISGHATLYWYQQILGQGPKLLIQFQNNGVVDDSQLPKDRFSAERLKGVDSTLKIQPAKLEDSAVYLCASSFTGDEQYFGPGTRLTVT.

The chain is built from TRBV25-1 and TRBJ2-1; the D gene is possibly TRBD2 (5 bases). Germline lookup yields CDR1 MGHDK and CDR2 SYGVNS. V was clipped by 3 bases and J by 10 bases, with 13 bases between them. The CDR3 has 13 residues. The CDR3 coding sequence is TGTGCCAGCAGTGACCGAGGGTTTCGAGAGCAGTTCTTC. Its protein is CASSDRGFREQFF.

CDR3 region: CASSLQGSSNQPQHF. As DNA, the CDR3 is TGTGCCAGCAGCTTGCAGGGGAGCAGCAATCAGCCCCAGCATTTT. This chain links TRBV5-4 with TRBJ1-5; the D gene is possibly TRBD1 (6 bases). The germline CDR1 and CDR2 sequences are SGHNT and YYREEE (reference sequence). CDR3 size: 15 residues. V was clipped by 1 base and J by 1 base, with 9 bases between them.

The V call is TRBV29-1, the J call TRBJ2-3; TRBD1 matches at 8 bases. Germline loops: CDR1 SQVTM, CDR2 ANQGSEA. The CDR3 is 12 residues long. The V gene end was trimmed by 5 bases and the J gene end by 6 bases; junction bases not matched to a gene: 4. In DNA, the CDR3 is TGCAGCGTTCCTCGGACAGGGGATACGCAGTATTTT. This encodes CSVPRTGDTQYF.

V usage is TRBV2 and J usage is TRBJ2-7, with D possibly matching TRBD2 (5 bases). The CDR3 contains 11 residues. V was pared by 8 bases and J by 5 bases, with 10 bases between. The germline V gene encodes CDR1 SNHLY and CDR2 FYNNEI. DNA for the CDR3: TGTGCCAGCCCCTGGGGAGACGAGCAGTACTTC. This translates into CASPWGDEQYF.

This chain uses TRBV10-2 with TRBJ2-2, with 9 nucleotides matching TRBD2. Germline CDR1 reads WSHSY; CDR2 reads SAAADI. This CDR3 contains 17 residues. The J segment lost 2 bases and the V segment lost 6 bases, leaving 10 bases of the junction unmatched. CDR3: CASSTLGRGGNTGELFF. The CDR3 bases are TGCGCCAGCAGCACCCTGGGGCGGGGGGGAAACACCGGGGAGCTGTTTTTT.

This clone appeared once. This rearrangement joins TRBV2 to TRBJ1-2; D uncertain. This CDR3 spans 13 amino acids. Trimming cost V 5 bases and J 6 bases, with 13 bases left between them. Germline V gene lookup returns CDR1 SNHLY and CDR2 FYNNEI. The DNA of the CDR3 is TGTGCCAGCAGTAACGGGGTAGAGAATGGCTACACCTTC. Residues: CASSNGVENGYTF.

The V and J genes are TRBV6-4 and TRBJ1-6; 7 bases agree with TRBD1. The CDR3 has 16 residues. From germline, CDR1 is MRHNA and CDR2 SNTAGT. V dropped 3 bases and J dropped 9; count of bases not matched to a gene: 11. CDR3 in amino acids: CASSENIDRESSPLHF. CDR3 bases: TGTGCCAGCAGTGAAAATATCGACAGGGAGAGTTCACCCCTCCACTTT.

The CDR3 DNA reads TGCGCCAGCAGCTTGGAGGGACCCGGGAGGGAAAAACTGTTTTTT. Its protein is CASSLEGPGREKLFF. The genes are TRBV5-1 and TRBJ1-4; D may be TRBD1 (5 bases). Germline CDR1 SGHRS, CDR2 YFSETQ. The CDR3 is made up of 15 amino acids. V lost 0 bases to trimming and J lost 8 bases, with 14 bases between them. Full variable domain (missing parts from reference TRBV5-1 and TRBJ1-4): KAGVTQTPRYLIKTRGQQVTLSCSPISGHRSVSWYQQTPGQGLQFLFEYFSETQRNKGNFPGRFSGRQFSNSRSEMNVSTLELGDSALYLCASSLEGPGREKLFFGSGTQLSVL.

V and J are TRBV6-1 and TRBJ2-1; tentative D call: TRBD1 (6 bases). Trimming shortened V by 3 bases and J by 15 bases, and 12 bases separated the two germline ends. Germline V gives CDR1 MNHNS, CDR2 SASEGT. This CDR3 region has 11 residues. The CDR3 spells CASSDQGSGFF. CDR3 nucleotide sequence: TGTGCCAGCAGTGACCAGGGGAGTGGGTTCTTC.

The V call is TRBV9, the J call TRBJ2-7; 9 bases fit TRBD2. V was clipped by 3 bases and J by 3 bases; unmatched bases: 4. CDR3 length: 14 residues. Germline assignment: CDR1 SGDLS and CDR2 YYNGEE. The CDR3 region has the DNA TGTGCCAGCAGCGATGAAGCGGGAGGCTACGAGCAGTACTTC. Protein product: CASSDEAGGYEQYF.

The rearrangement joins TRBV7-2 to TRBJ2-7; 9 bases line up with TRBD2. In germline, CDR1 is SGHTA, CDR2 FQGNSA. The CDR3 has 15 residues. Trimming took 3 bases from V and 3 from J; bases not matched to a gene: 6. The CDR3 reads CASSFRSGGLYEQYF. CDR3 DNA sequence: TGTGCCAGCAGCTTCAGAAGCGGGGGGCTCTACGAGCAGTACTTC.

This clone appeared once. The chain employs TRBV6-1 and TRBJ1-3; no reliable D call. Germline V gene data show CDR1 as MNHNS and CDR2 as SASEGT. This CDR3 is built from 14 residues. V was clipped by 6 bases and J by 0 bases, with 9 bases between them. CDR3 in amino acids: CASRKAGSGNTIYF. CDR3 coding DNA: TGTGCCAGCAGGAAGGCAGGCTCTGGAAACACCATATATTTT.

V is TRBV2 and J is TRBJ2-1; the match to TRBD1 covers 10 bases. Trimming took 1 base from V and 9 from J; bases not matched to a gene: 6. Germline CDR1 SNHLY, CDR2 FYNNEI. The CDR3 has 15 amino acids. CDR3 in amino acids: CASSEVRQGASEQFF. CDR3 nucleotides: TGTGCCAGCAGTGAAGTCCGACAGGGGGCATCTGAGCAGTTCTTC.